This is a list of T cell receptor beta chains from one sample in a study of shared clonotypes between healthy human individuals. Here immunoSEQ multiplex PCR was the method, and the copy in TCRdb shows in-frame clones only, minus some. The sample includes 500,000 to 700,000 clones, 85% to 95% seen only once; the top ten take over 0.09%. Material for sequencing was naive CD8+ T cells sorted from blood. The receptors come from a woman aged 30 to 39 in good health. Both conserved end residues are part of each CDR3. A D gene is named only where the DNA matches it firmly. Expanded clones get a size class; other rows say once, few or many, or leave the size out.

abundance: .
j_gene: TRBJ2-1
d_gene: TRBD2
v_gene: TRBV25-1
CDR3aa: CASSKRVAGQLGNEQFF
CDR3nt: TGTGCCAGCAGTAAGAGGGTAGCGGGACAACTGGGAAATGAGCAGTTCTTC

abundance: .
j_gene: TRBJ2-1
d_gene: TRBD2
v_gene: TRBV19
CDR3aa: CASRSSGSSYNEQFF
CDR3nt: TGTGCCAGTAGGTCTAGCGGTAGCTCCTACAATGAGCAGTTCTTC

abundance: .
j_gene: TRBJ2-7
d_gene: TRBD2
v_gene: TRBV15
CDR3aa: CATSTGTSGRRYEQYF
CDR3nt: TGTGCCACCAGCACCGGAACTAGCGGGAGGCGGTACGAGCAGTACTTC

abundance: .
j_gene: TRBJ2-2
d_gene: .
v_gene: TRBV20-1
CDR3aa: CSARTGRELFF
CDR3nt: TGCAGTGCCCGAACTGGCCGGGAGCTGTTTTTT

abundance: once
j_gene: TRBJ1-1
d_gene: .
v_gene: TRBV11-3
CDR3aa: CASSADGNTEAFF
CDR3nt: TGTGCCAGCAGCGCGGACGGGAACACTGAAGCTTTCTTT

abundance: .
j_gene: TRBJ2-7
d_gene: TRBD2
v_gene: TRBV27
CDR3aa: CASSLIAGEVSYEQYF
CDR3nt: TGTGCCAGCAGTTTGATTGCGGGAGAGGTATCCTACGAGCAGTACTTC

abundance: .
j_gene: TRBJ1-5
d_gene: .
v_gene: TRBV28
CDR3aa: CASSPGVGQPQHF
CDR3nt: TGTGCCAGCAGTCCAGGGGTGGGTCAGCCCCAGCATTTT

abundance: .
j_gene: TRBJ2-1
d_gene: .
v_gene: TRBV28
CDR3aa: CASRGVGVVALTMPEQFF
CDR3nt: TGTGCCAGCAGGGGAGTGGGGGTTGTTGCTCTTACAATGCCTGAGCAGTTCTTC

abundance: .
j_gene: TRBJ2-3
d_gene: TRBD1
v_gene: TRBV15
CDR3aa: CATSRDRVPDTQYF
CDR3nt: TGTGCCACCAGCAGGGACAGGGTCCCAGATACGCAGTATTTT

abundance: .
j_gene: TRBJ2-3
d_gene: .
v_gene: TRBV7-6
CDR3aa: CASSTGGSDTQYF
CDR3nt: TGTGCCAGCAGCACAGGAGGGTCAGATACGCAGTATTTT

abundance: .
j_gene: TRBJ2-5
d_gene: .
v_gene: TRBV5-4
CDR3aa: CASSQQGWETQYF
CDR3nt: TGTGCCAGCAGCCAACAGGGTTGGGAGACCCAGTACTTC

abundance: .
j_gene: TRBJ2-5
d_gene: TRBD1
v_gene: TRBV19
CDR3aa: CASSMGQGYETQYF
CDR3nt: TGTGCCAGTAGTATGGGACAGGGTTACGAGACCCAGTACTTC

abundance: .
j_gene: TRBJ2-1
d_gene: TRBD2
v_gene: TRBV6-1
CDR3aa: CASSVGTSGYNEQFF
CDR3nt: TGTGCCAGCAGTGTTGGGACTAGCGGATACAATGAGCAGTTCTTC

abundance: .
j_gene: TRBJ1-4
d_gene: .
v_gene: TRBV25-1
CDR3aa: CASSEHHQTGYNEKLFF
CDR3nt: TGTGCCAGCAGTGAACACCACCAGACAGGATATAATGAAAAACTGTTTTTT

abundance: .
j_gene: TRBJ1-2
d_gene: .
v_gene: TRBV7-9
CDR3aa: CASTGSLGYTF
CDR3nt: TGTGCCAGTACAGGGAGCCTAGGCTACACCTTC

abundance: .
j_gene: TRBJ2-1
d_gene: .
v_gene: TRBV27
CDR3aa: CASSWGGRDGYNEQFF
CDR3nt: TGTGCCAGCAGTTGGGGGGGCCGGGACGGCTACAATGAGCAGTTCTTC

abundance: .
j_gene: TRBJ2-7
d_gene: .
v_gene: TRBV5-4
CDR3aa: CASSLDRDRSYEQYF
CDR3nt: TGTGCCAGCAGCTTGGATCGTGACCGTTCCTACGAGCAGTACTTC

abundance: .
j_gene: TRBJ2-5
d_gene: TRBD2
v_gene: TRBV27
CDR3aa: CASSLGTSGTRETQYF
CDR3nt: TGTGCCAGCAGTCTAGGGACTAGCGGGACGCGGGAGACCCAGTACTTC

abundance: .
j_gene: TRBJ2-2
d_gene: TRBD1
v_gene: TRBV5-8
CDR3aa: CASSLALRDRGPNTGELFF
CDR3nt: TGTGCCAGCAGCTTGGCACTCCGGGACAGGGGGCCGAACACCGGGGAGCTGTTTTTT

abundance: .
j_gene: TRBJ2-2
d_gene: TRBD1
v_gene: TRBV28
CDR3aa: CASSITGGTGELFF
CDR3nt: TGTGCCAGCAGTATCACAGGGGGCACCGGGGAGCTGTTTTTT

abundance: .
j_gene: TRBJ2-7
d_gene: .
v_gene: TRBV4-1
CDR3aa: CASSQDGVSGVYEQYF
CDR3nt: TGCGCCAGCAGCCAAGATGGGGTGTCCGGGGTCTACGAGCAGTACTTC

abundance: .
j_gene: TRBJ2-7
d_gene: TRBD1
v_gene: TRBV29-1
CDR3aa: CSVTGQGYEQYF
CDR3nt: TGCAGCGTTACGGGACAGGGCTACGAGCAGTACTTC

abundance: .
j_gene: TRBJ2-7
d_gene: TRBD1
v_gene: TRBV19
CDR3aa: CASTLSGTGTYEQYF
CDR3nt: TGTGCCAGTACCCTTTCCGGGACAGGAACCTACGAGCAGTACTTC

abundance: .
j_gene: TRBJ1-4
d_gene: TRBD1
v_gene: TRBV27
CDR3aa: CASSRTGTNEKLFF
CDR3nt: TGTGCCAGCAGCCGGACAGGAACTAATGAAAAACTGTTTTTT

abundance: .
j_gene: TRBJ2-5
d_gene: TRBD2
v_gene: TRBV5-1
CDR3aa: CASTIQGLAGDEETQYF
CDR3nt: TGCGCCAGCACAATTCAAGGACTAGCGGGAGATGAAGAGACCCAGTACTTC

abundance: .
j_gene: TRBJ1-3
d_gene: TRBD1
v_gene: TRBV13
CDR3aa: CASSLGQGGNTIYF
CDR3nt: TGTGCCAGCAGCTTGGGACAGGGTGGAAACACCATATATTTT

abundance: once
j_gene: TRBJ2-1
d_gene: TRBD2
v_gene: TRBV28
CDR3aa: CASSKIAGFYNEQFF
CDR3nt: TGTGCCAGCAGTAAAATAGCGGGATTCTACAATGAGCAGTTCTTC

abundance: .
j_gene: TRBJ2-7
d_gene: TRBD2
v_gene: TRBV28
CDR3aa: CASSSGLADPYEQYF
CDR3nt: TGTGCCAGCAGTTCCGGACTAGCGGACCCCTACGAGCAGTACTTC

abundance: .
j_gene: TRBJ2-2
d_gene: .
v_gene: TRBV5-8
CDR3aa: CASYTPGNKPGELFF
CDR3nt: TGTGCCAGCTACACGCCCGGCAACAAGCCCGGGGAGCTGTTTTTT

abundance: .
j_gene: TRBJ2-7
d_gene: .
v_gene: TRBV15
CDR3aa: CATSRDGHLYEQYF
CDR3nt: TGTGCCACCAGCAGGGATGGACACCTCTACGAGCAGTACTTC

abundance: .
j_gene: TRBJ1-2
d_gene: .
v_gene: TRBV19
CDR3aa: CASSPGIGVMSYTF
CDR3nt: TGTGCCAGTAGTCCGGGGATCGGTGTCATGAGCTACACCTTC

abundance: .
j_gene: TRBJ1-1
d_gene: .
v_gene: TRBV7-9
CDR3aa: CASSNRATEAFF
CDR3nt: TGTGCCAGCAGCAACCGCGCCACTGAAGCTTTCTTT

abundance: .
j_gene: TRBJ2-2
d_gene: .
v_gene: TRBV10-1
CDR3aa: CASEPGGTGELFF
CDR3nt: TGCGCCAGCGAGCCCGGCGGCACCGGGGAGCTGTTTTTT

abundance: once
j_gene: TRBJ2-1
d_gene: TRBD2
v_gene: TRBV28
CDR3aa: CASSLGLIRLAGRFHYNEQFF
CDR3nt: TGTGCCAGCAGTCTCGGACTGATCCGACTAGCGGGACGGTTTCACTACAATGAGCAGTTCTTC

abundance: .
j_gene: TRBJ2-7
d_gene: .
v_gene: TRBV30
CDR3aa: CAWSWQGADEQYF
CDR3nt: TGTGCCTGGAGTTGGCAGGGCGCCGACGAGCAGTACTTC

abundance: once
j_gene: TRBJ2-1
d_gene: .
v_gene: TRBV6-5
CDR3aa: CASSYLASLNEQFF
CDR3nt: TGTGCCAGCAGTTACCTAGCGTCGTTAAATGAGCAGTTCTTC

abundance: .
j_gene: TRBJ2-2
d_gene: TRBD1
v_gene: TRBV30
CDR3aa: CAADRVGTGELFF
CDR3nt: TGTGCCGCGGACAGGGTCGGGACCGGGGAGCTGTTTTTT

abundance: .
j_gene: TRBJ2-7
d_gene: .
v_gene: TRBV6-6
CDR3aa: CASSPLVGYEQYF
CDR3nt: TGTGCCAGCAGTCCTCTGGTCGGGTACGAGCAGTACTTC

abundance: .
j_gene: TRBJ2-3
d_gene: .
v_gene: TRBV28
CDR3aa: CASSFTVSRAIGTDTQYF
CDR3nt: TGTGCCAGCAGTTTCACAGTCTCGAGGGCAATAGGCACAGATACGCAGTATTTT

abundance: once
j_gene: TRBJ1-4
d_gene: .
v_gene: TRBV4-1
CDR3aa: CASSYGPEATNEKLFF
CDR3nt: TGCGCCAGCAGTTACGGCCCGGAAGCAACTAATGAAAAACTGTTTTTT

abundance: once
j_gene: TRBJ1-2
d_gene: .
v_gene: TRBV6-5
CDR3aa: CASSYGDSFYGYTF
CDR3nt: TGTGCCAGCAGTTACGGCGACAGCTTCTATGGCTACACCTTC

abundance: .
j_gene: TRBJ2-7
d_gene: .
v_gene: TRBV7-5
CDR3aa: CVRRERNSYEQYF
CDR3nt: TGTGTCAGAAGGGAGCGGAACTCCTACGAGCAGTACTTC

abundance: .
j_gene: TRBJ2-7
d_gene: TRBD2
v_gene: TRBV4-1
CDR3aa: CASSPVREGNEQYF
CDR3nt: TGCGCCAGCAGCCCCGTACGGGAGGGCAACGAGCAGTACTTC

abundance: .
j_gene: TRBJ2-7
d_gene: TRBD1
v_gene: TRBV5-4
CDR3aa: CASSDSGTGPYEQYF
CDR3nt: TGTGCCAGCAGCGATTCCGGGACAGGACCCTACGAGCAGTACTTC

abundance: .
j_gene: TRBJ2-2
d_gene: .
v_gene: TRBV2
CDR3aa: CASSANPGELFF
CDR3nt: TGTGCCAGCAGTGCCAATCCCGGGGAGCTGTTTTTT

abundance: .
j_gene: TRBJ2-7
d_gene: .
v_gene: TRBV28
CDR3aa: CASRVSYEQYF
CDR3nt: TGTGCCAGCAGGGTTAGCTACGAGCAGTACTTC

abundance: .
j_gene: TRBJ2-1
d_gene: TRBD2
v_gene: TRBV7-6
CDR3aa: CASSFGGSTGEQFF
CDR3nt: TGTGCCAGCAGCTTCGGCGGGAGCACTGGTGAGCAGTTCTTC